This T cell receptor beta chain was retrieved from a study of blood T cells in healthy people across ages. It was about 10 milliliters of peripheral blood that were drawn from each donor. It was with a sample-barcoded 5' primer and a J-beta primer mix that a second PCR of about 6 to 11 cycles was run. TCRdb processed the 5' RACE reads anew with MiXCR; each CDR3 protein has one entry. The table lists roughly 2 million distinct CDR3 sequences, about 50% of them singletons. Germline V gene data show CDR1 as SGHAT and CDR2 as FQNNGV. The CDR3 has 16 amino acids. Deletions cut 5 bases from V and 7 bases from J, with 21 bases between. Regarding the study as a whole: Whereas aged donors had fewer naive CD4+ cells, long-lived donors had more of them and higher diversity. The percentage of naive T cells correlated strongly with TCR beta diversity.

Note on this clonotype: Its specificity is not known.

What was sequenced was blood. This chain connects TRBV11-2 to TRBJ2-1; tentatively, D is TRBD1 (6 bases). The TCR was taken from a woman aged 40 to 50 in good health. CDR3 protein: CASSPSVGAVGNEQFF. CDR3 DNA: TGTGCCAGCAGCCCCTCAGTGGGGGCCGTAGGGAATGAGCAGTTCTTC.